This T cell receptor beta chain comes out of a study of cytomegalovirus exposure and HLA in healthy donors. Whole-study findings and limits: The classifier was said to identify cytomegalovirus status with high specificity and sensitivity. It was fewer than 200 TCR beta chains that were listed as cytomegalovirus-associated.

A word on this clone: Its target is not known.

Assay used: immunoSEQ multiplex PCR; TCRdb lists only in-frame clones, some missing. Of roughly 150,000 clones in the sample, approximately 86% are singletons; the top ten hold under 9%. Germline values: CDR1 SNHLY, CDR2 FYNNEI. The CDR3 has 14 amino acids. Trimming removed 4 bases from V and 4 bases from J, with 14 bases in between. The sequenced material came from PBMCs. The V call is TRBV2, the J call TRBJ2-7, with a possible D match to TRBD1 (5 bases). The TCR was taken from a man younger than 35 in good health and CMV-seropositive. The CDR3 bases are TGTGCCAGCAGTGTGAGACAGCCCTTGTACGAGCAGTACTTC. It encodes CASSVRQPLYEQYF.